These T cell receptor beta chains were read from a single sample in a study of T cells in Graves' hyperthyroidism and ophthalmopathy. One entry per CDR3 protein, called by TCRdb with MiXCR from the multiplex PCR reads. This table has about 760,000 distinct CDR3 sequences, roughly 32% appearing once. Sequenced material: blood. All receptors come from a woman between 35 and 50 years old with Graves' hyperthyroidism. Both conserved end residues are part of each CDR3. The order of the fields is D gene, J gene, V gene, clone size, CDR3 protein, CDR3 DNA. The D gene is left open where the match is weak. Expanded clones get a size class; other rows say once, few or many, or leave the size out.

>-|TRBJ1-4|TRBV12-3/TRBV12-4|-
CASSFQGSGTSNEKLFF
TGTGCCAGCAGTTTCCAGGGCTCGGGCACTTCTAATGAAAAACTGTTTTTT
>-|TRBJ1-1|TRBV9|many
CASSVVGGDTEAFF
TGTGCCAGCAGCGTAGTTGGAGGGGACACTGAAGCTTTCTTT
>-|TRBJ1-2|TRBV6-4|-
CASSADMIYGYTF
TGTGCCAGCAGTGCGGACATGATCTATGGCTACACCTTC
>-|TRBJ1-2|TRBV2|many
CASSEGRVLYGYTF
TGTGCCAGCAGTGAAGGGAGGGTCCTCTATGGCTACACCTTC
>TRBD1|TRBJ1-2|TRBV3-1|-
CASSPGTGLWGYTF
TGTGCCAGCAGCCCAGGGACAGGGCTTTGGGGCTACACCTTC
>TRBD1|TRBJ1-1|TRBV2|-
CASSPTGGLLVGTEAFF
TGTGCCAGCAGTCCGACAGGGGGCTTATTGGTGGGCACTGAAGCTTTCTTT
>-|TRBJ1-1|TRBV10-3|few
CAIRTSDRAEAFF
TGTGCCATCCGAACCTCGGACAGAGCTGAAGCTTTCTTT
>-|TRBJ1-3|TRBV10-3|many
CAISDIVGTANESLGNTIYF
TGTGCCATCAGTGATATAGTAGGTACAGCAAATGAATCTCTGGGAAACACCATATATTTT
>TRBD1|TRBJ1-3|TRBV29-1|-
CSVEGAVGNTIYF
TGCAGCGTCGAGGGGGCGGTTGGAAACACCATATATTTT
>-|TRBJ1-5|TRBV4-2|many
CASSQGYDQPQHF
TGTGCCAGCAGCCAAGGTTACGATCAGCCCCAGCATTTT
>-|TRBJ2-7|TRBV5-1|-
CASSLAGHVNEQYF
TGCGCCAGCAGCTTGGCCGGTCACGTCAACGAGCAGTACTTC
>-|TRBJ1-5|TRBV10-3|many
CAISEGGAEWQPQHF
TGTGCCATCAGTGAGGGGGGTGCCGAATGGCAGCCCCAGCATTTT
>-|TRBJ2-5|TRBV20-1|many
CSARGPQGTQETQYF
TGCAGTGCTAGAGGGCCTCAGGGCACCCAAGAGACCCAGTACTTC
>-|TRBJ1-2|TRBV24-1|many
CATSDWGGYTF
TGTGCCACCAGTGATTGGGGTGGCTACACCTTC
>TRBD2|TRBJ2-5|TRBV12-3/TRBV12-4|-
CASRPGTSVQETQYF
TGTGCCAGCAGACCCGGGACTAGCGTTCAAGAGACCCAGTACTTC
>-|TRBJ2-2|TRBV7-9|few
CASRGEANTGELFF
TGTGCCAGCAGGGGGGAGGCGAACACCGGGGAGCTGTTTTTT
>TRBD2|TRBJ2-7|TRBV20-1|many
CSASTGGFGSYEQYF
TGCAGTGCTAGTACGGGAGGTTTTGGCTCCTACGAGCAGTACTTC
>-|TRBJ2-7|TRBV2|few
CASSRLYEQYF
TGTGCCAGCTCCAGATTATACGAGCAGTACTTC
>-|TRBJ2-1|TRBV7-2|-
CASSLLAGRENEQFF
TGTGCCAGCAGCTTATTGGCGGGGCGAGAGAATGAGCAGTTCTTC
>-|TRBJ2-4|TRBV15|-
CATSRGTIAKNIQYF
TGTGCCACCAGCAGAGGGACAATAGCCAAAAACATTCAGTACTTC
>-|TRBJ1-1|TRBV7-9|-
CASSRSWNTEAFF
TGTGCCAGCAGCCGTAGCTGGAACACTGAAGCTTTCTTT
>TRBD1|TRBJ1-2|TRBV12-3/TRBV12-4|-
CASSEGTGGWGYTF
TGTGCCAGCAGTGAAGGGACAGGGGGCTGGGGCTACACCTTC
>-|TRBJ2-7|TRBV4-3|-
CASSQDWGGPNEQYF
TGCGCCAGCAGCCAAGACTGGGGGGGCCCCAACGAGCAGTACTTC
>-|TRBJ1-5|TRBV7-6|-
CASSPRGLEPQHF
TGTGCCAGCTCACCAAGGGGATTGGAGCCCCAGCATTTT
>-|TRBJ1-1|TRBV19|many
CASSIVRRGGEAFF
TGTGCCAGTAGTATAGTTCGCAGGGGCGGTGAAGCTTTCTTT
>-|TRBJ2-3|TRBV15|few
CATGTVTGGTQYF
TGTGCCACCGGAACCGTTACTGGGGGTACGCAGTATTTT
>-|TRBJ2-5|TRBV19|-
CASSLLGGLQETQYF
TGTGCCAGTAGTCTCCTCGGGGGTCTGCAAGAGACCCAGTACTTC
>-|TRBJ1-4|TRBV4-2|-
CASSRAGRAEKLFF
TGTGCCAGCAGCCGAGCCGGGCGGGCCGAAAAACTGTTTTTT
>-|TRBJ2-5|TRBV7-9|-
CASSFYDSREAQETQYF
TGTGCCAGCAGCTTTTACGACTCCCGAGAAGCGCAAGAGACCCAGTACTTC